These 32 T cell receptor beta chains share one sample of origin, sequenced in a study of blood T cell repertoires in COVID-19 (TCRdb year 2020). Libraries were made using the immunoSEQ multiplex PCR assay. Imported from immuneACCESS, the table was reduced by TCRdb to in-frame sequences with V and J called. These copies leave out some clones; in studies compared against another copy, an unresolved V gene accounts for under half, and the cause of the remainder is not known. For this sample the table gives about 89,000 clones, of which about 91% were detected only once. The ten biggest clones cover 0.47% of the sample. The sequenced sample was peripheral blood. The receptor set was obtained from a man aged 55 to 70 with acute or convalescent COVID-19.

The gene calls are TRBV6-5 and TRBJ1-1; D is uncertain. Germline CDR1 is MNHEY and CDR2 is SVGAGI. Trimming took off 2 bases at V and 1 base at J, with 8 bases between the two ends. This CDR3 region has 14 residues. CDR3 amino acids: CASSYSGGNTEAFF. In DNA, the CDR3 is TGTGCCAGCAGTTACAGTGGAGGGAACACTGAAGCTTTCTTT.

This clone was seen a few times. The chain couples TRBV7-3 to TRBJ2-5; 9 bases are a match to TRBD1. This CDR3 is built from 14 residues. The trim removed 5 bases at V and 5 bases at J, leaving 6 bases unmatched. Germline CDR1 is SGHTA and CDR2 is FQGTGA. The CDR3 loop reads CASSPTGGAETQYF. In DNA form, the CDR3 reads TGTGCCAGCAGCCCGACAGGGGGTGCGGAGACCCAGTACTTC.

The genes are TRBV6-1 and TRBJ1-2; 7 bases are shared with TRBD1. This CDR3 has 15 residues. V lost 2 bases and J lost 2; bases outside the gene matches: 5. CDR1 is MNHNS and CDR2 is SASEGT in the germline V gene. CDR3 bases: TGTGCCAGCAGTGAAATGAGAGGGGGCAACTATGGCTACACCTTC. Its translation is CASSEMRGGNYGYTF.

The chain combines TRBV4-2 with TRBJ2-3, with 12 bases lining up with TRBD2. The CDR3 consists of 16 residues. Germline CDR1 LGHNA, CDR2 YNFKEQ. V trimming: 3 bases; J trimming: 4 bases; junction bases outside the gene matches: 5. The CDR3 protein is CASSHRLAGEADTQYF. The DNA of the CDR3 is TGTGCCAGCAGCCACCGACTAGCGGGGGAGGCAGATACGCAGTATTTT.

The chain is built from TRBV4-1 and TRBJ1-5, with D perhaps matching TRBD1 (5 bases). Germline values: CDR1 MGHRA, CDR2 YSYEKL. The germline V and J ends were trimmed by 0 bases and 0 bases, with 9 bases remaining between them. The CDR3 covers 16 residues. CDR3 nucleotides: TGCGCCAGCAGCCAAGATGGGGCGAATAGCAATCAGCCCCAGCATTTT. Translated: CASSQDGANSNQPQHF.

The chain is built from TRBV19 and TRBJ1-1; 7 bases are a match to TRBD1. The CDR3 runs 15 residues. Germline V CDR1 and CDR2: LNHDA, SQIVND (reference sequence). Losses at the gene ends were 7 bases for V and 5 bases for J; bases not matched to a gene: 13. As DNA, the CDR3 is TGTGCCAGTAACGATCCTACAGGGGTCGAGACTGAAGCTTTCTTT. Amino acids: CASNDPTGVETEAFF. The variable domain in full, completed from reference TRBV19 and TRBJ1-1, reads DGGITQSPKYLFRKEGQNVTLSCEQNLNHDAMYWYRQDPGQGLRLIYYSQIVNDFQKGDIAEGYSVSREKKESFPLTVTSAQKNPTAFYLCASNDPTGVETEAFFGQGTRLTVV.

The V gene is TRBV5-1, the J gene TRBJ1-2, with D possibly matching TRBD1 (5 bases). Germline CDR1 is SGHRS and CDR2 is YFSETQ. Trimming removed 4 bases at V and 1 base at J, with 11 bases between. The CDR3 loop spans 14 amino acids. CDR3 region: CASSPGHDNYGYTF. The CDR3 coding sequence is TGCGCCAGCAGCCCCGGACACGATAACTATGGCTACACCTTC.

This clone was counted a single time. A read error may account for a junction end that differs from germline. The rearrangement links TRBV6-5 to TRBJ2-7; a weak D match, TRBD2 (6 bases). Germline V gene lookup returns CDR1 MNHEY and CDR2 SVGAGI. CDR3 length: 13 residues. CDR3 residues: CASRQHRGGSPLF. In DNA, the CDR3 is TGTGCCAGCAGACAACACCGTGGAGGGTCCCCCCTCTTC.

The V and J genes are TRBV11-2 and TRBJ2-7, with TRBD1 identical over 8 bases. V was clipped by 4 bases and J by 0 bases; unmatched bases: 11. The CDR3 has 17 amino acids. Germline V gene lookup returns CDR1 SGHAT and CDR2 FQNNGV. CDR3 loop: CASSSNWGQESSYEQYF. The CDR3 DNA follows: TGTGCCAGCAGCTCCAACTGGGGACAGGAGAGCTCCTACGAGCAGTACTTC.

This clone was seen more than once but under ten times. The V call is TRBV6-5, the J call TRBJ1-2; possibly TRBD1 for D (6 bases). Per germline, CDR1 MNHEY and CDR2 SVGAGI. V was trimmed by 4 bases and J by 2 bases, leaving 8 bases between them. The CDR3 has 13 residues. CDR3 nucleotides: TGTGCCAGCAGTTTTCAGGGGAACTATGGCTACACCTTC. Translation: CASSFQGNYGYTF.

This sequence joins TRBV5-1 and TRBJ1-1; 8 bases map to TRBD1. Trimming at V came to 6 bases and at J to 1 base, leaving 5 bases not matched to a gene. CDR1 is SGHRS, CDR2 YFSETQ, per germline. The CDR3 sequence is 14 residues long. For the CDR3, the DNA is TGCGCCAGCACCGCCGGGACAGGGAACACTGAAGCTTTCTTT. Residues: CASTAGTGNTEAFF.

This clone was observed a single time. This rearrangement joins TRBV5-4 to TRBJ2-3; D may be TRBD2 (6 bases). The CDR3 totals 14 residues. Germline V gene sequence: CDR1 SGHNT, CDR2 YYREEE (reference sequence). V lost 0 bases, J lost 2 bases, and 7 bases lay in between. CDR3 DNA: TGTGCCAGCAGCTTGGCGGGGGTCACAGATACGCAGTATTTT. This codes for CASSLAGVTDTQYF. Using reference TRBV5-4 and TRBJ2-3 for the parts outside the CDR3, the full variable domain is ETGVTQSPTHLIKTRGQQVTLRCSSQSGHNTVSWYQQALGQGPQFIFQYYREEENGRGNFPPRFSGLQFPNYSSELNVNALELDDSALYLCASSLAGVTDTQYFGPGTRLTVL.

The sample holds one count of this clone. This sequence joins TRBV11-2 and TRBJ1-1; D is uncertain. Germline V gene data show CDR1 as SGHAT and CDR2 as FQNNGV. V lost 3 bases and J 0 bases, leaving 8 bases between the germline ends. This CDR3 region has 14 residues. This CDR3 is CASSLGSLNTEAFF. The DNA of the CDR3 is TGTGCCAGCAGCTTGGGCAGCCTGAACACTGAAGCTTTCTTT.

The chain recombines TRBV6-5 with TRBJ2-7; 9 nucleotides align to TRBD2. Germline V gene sequence: CDR1 MNHEY, CDR2 SVGAGI. This CDR3 region has 15 residues. The V and J ends lost 7 bases and 2 bases, in that order; junction bases with no gene match: 9. CDR3 protein: CASKTSSGATYEQYF. CDR3 nucleotides: TGTGCCAGCAAGACCTCTAGCGGGGCCACCTACGAGCAGTACTTC.

This clone appeared a few times. V is TRBV19 and J is TRBJ1-5; D perhaps matches TRBD1 (6 bases). Germline V gene lookup returns CDR1 LNHDA and CDR2 SQIVND (reference sequence). CDR3 length: 17 amino acids. Trimming removed 10 bases at V and 7 bases at J, with 29 bases between. The CDR3 loop reads CATTGGPGDPRGQPQHF. The CDR3 nucleotides read TGTGCCACTACGGGAGGGCCAGGGGACCCAAGGGGGCAGCCCCAGCATTTT.

The V and J genes are TRBV7-9 and TRBJ2-2; D may be TRBD1 (5 bases). The germline V gene encodes CDR1 SEHNR and CDR2 FQNEAQ (reference sequence). This CDR3 is built from 16 residues. V shed 6 bases and J shed 1 base, with 15 bases lying between them. Here the CDR3 reads CASRLEGALNTGELFF. In DNA, the CDR3 is TGTGCCAGCAGATTGGAAGGGGCATTGAACACCGGGGAGCTGTTTTTT.

This rearrangement joins TRBV6-1 to TRBJ2-7, with TRBD2 matching 14 bases. V dropped 3 bases and J dropped 0; count of bases not matched to a gene: 4. The CDR3 length is 17 residues. Germline loops: CDR1 MNHNS, CDR2 SASEGT. CDR3 protein: CASSDVGLAGGSYEQYF. The CDR3 DNA sequence: TGTGCCAGCAGTGACGTAGGACTAGCGGGAGGCTCCTACGAGCAGTACTTC.

The rearrangement joins TRBV6-5 to TRBJ1-1; possible D gene TRBD1, 6 bases. Germline CDR1 and CDR2: MNHEY and SVGAGI. The CDR3 consists of 13 residues. V was shortened by 6 bases and J by 4 bases, with 12 bases between the two germline ends. The CDR3, as DNA: TGTGCCAGCAGATACACCAGGGGCACTGAAGCTTTCTTT. Translating it yields CASRYTRGTEAFF.

The chain is built from TRBV19 and TRBJ1-1; 9 nucleotides align to TRBD1. Unmatched junction bases numbered 7, after V lost 5 bases and J lost 3 bases. In germline, CDR1 is LNHDA, CDR2 SQIVND (reference sequence). The CDR3 runs 15 residues. CDR3 amino acids: CASSVQGALDTEAFF. In DNA, the CDR3 is TGTGCCAGTAGTGTACAGGGGGCGCTGGACACTGAAGCTTTCTTT.

This sequence joins TRBV10-3 and TRBJ1-2, with 8 bases lining up with TRBD1. The length of the CDR3 is 15 residues. The V gene's germline CDR1 is ENHRY and CDR2 SYGVKD. With V trimmed by 2 bases and J by 5 bases, 7 bases remained unmatched. The CDR3 region is CAISEVPQGAYGYTF. In DNA form, the CDR3 reads TGTGCCATCAGTGAGGTTCCCCAGGGGGCTTATGGCTACACCTTC.

V usage is TRBV24-1 and J usage is TRBJ2-3; possibly TRBD2 for D (6 bases). This CDR3 has 13 residues. CDR1 and CDR2 from the germline V gene are KGHDR and SFDVKD. Trimming removed 2 bases from V and 5 bases from J, with 7 bases in between. In DNA, the CDR3 is TGTGCCACCAGTGATTCGGGGGTAGATACGCAGTATTTT. As protein: CATSDSGVDTQYF.

The CDR3 DNA is TGTGCCAGCACCGGGACAGGGGGCACCTACGAGCAGTACTTC. This translates into CASTGTGGTYEQYF. The genes are TRBV3-1 (or the pseudogene TRBV3-2) and TRBJ2-7; 12 positions agree with TRBD1. Trimming at V came to 7 bases and at J to 2 bases, leaving 3 bases not matched to a gene. The CDR3 contains 14 residues. Germline V gene data show CDR1 as LGHDT and CDR2 as YNNKEL (reference sequence).

The rearrangement joins TRBV10-2 to TRBJ2-1, with D unclear. The CDR3 has 13 residues. The V gene lost 7 bases and the J gene lost 2 bases, with 9 bases spanning the gap. Germline V gene data show CDR1 as WSHSY and CDR2 as SAAADI. For the CDR3, the DNA is TGCGCCAGCATGACGGGTCCCTACAATGAGCAGTTCTTC. Its protein is CASMTGPYNEQFF.

The CDR3 spells CASSLRQVPTEAFF. CDR3 DNA: TGTGCCAGCAGCTTAAGGCAGGTGCCCACTGAAGCTTTCTTT. The chain carries TRBV11-2 and TRBJ1-1, with no clear D. Germline V lookup: CDR1 SGHAT, CDR2 FQNNGV. This CDR3 is 14 amino acids long. V was pared by 2 bases and J by 4 bases, with 11 bases between.

This clone came up a few times. V gene TRBV5-1 combines with J gene TRBJ1-1; 7 bases fit TRBD1. The germline CDR1 and CDR2 sequences are SGHRS and YFSETQ. This CDR3 region has 17 residues. V was clipped by 2 bases and J by 4 bases; unmatched bases: 14. Here the CDR3 DNA reads TGCGCCAGCAGCTTCGTAGGGGGCGGTTCGGGGACCACTGAAGCTTTCTTT. It codes for CASSFVGGGSGTTEAFF. The full variable domain, with the rest looked up from reference TRBV5-1 and TRBJ1-1, is KAGVTQTPRYLIKTRGQQVTLSCSPISGHRSVSWYQQTPGQGLQFLFEYFSETQRNKGNFPGRFSGRQFSNSRSEMNVSTLELGDSALYLCASSFVGGGSGTTEAFFGQGTRLTVV.

As DNA, the CDR3 is TGCGCCAGCAGCTTGGCACCAACGGGCTACAATGAGCAGTTCTTC. Protein: CASSLAPTGYNEQFF. The chain recombines TRBV5-1 with TRBJ2-1; D ambiguous. CDR1 is SGHRS, CDR2 YFSETQ, per germline. Trimming took 0 bases from V and 3 from J, leaving 10 bases between them. The CDR3 is 15 amino acids. Supplemented by reference TRBV5-1 and TRBJ2-1, the full variable domain reads KAGVTQTPRYLIKTRGQQVTLSCSPISGHRSVSWYQQTPGQGLQFLFEYFSETQRNKGNFPGRFSGRQFSNSRSEMNVSTLELGDSALYLCASSLAPTGYNEQFFGPGTRLTVL.

This rearrangement joins TRBV11-2 to TRBJ1-6, with D perhaps TRBD1 (6 bases). Between the trimmed V and J ends, which lost 5 bases and 5 bases, there was a span of 13 bases. The CDR3 sequence is 15 residues long. Germline V gene data show CDR1 as SGHAT and CDR2 as FQNNGV. The DNA for the CDR3 is TGTGCCAGCAGCCGTACGGGGGGCAATAATTCACCCCTCCACTTT. It yields the protein CASSRTGGNNSPLHF.

The J gene is TRBJ1-2, the V gene TRBV4-2; perhaps TRBD1 as D (5 bases). Germline V gene sequence: CDR1 LGHNA, CDR2 YNFKEQ. This CDR3 has 15 residues. Trimming left V 0 bases short and J 0 bases short, with 8 bases between. CDR3 in amino acids: CASSQESGTNYGYTF. CDR3 coding DNA: TGTGCCAGCAGCCAAGAGTCAGGGACTAACTATGGCTACACCTTC.

The chain joins TRBV4-1 to TRBJ2-1; 7 nucleotides line up with TRBD2. Germline values: CDR1 MGHRA, CDR2 YSYEKL. CDR3 length equals 17 residues. With V trimmed by 1 base and J by 7 bases, 13 bases remained unmatched. The CDR3 sequence: CASSQASALGLRNEQFF. DNA for the CDR3: TGCGCCAGCAGCCAAGCTTCGGCGCTGGGACTACGGAATGAGCAGTTCTTC.

There are a few counts of this clone. The chain couples TRBV7-6 to TRBJ2-7; 7 positions match TRBD1. Trimming cost V 5 bases and J 5 bases; bases outside gene matches: 9. The germline CDR1 and CDR2 sequences are SGHVS and FNYEAQ. The CDR3 consists of 14 residues. In DNA form, the CDR3 reads TGTGCCAGCAGCCGGAGTTACAGGGGCCACGAGCAGTACTTC. Translating gives CASSRSYRGHEQYF. Combining the CDR3 with reference TRBV7-6 and TRBJ2-7 gives the whole variable domain GAGVSQSPRYKVTKRGQDVALRCDPISGHVSLYWYRQALGQGPEFLTYFNYEAQQDKSGLPNDRFSAERPEGSISTLTIQRTEQRDSAMYRCASSRSYRGHEQYFGPGTRLTVT.

V is TRBV5-1 and J is TRBJ2-5; 7 nucleotides line up with TRBD2. V lost 4 bases, J lost 1 base, and 19 bases stayed unmatched. This CDR3 comprises 19 residues. Germline V gene lookup returns CDR1 SGHRS and CDR2 YFSETQ. CDR3 region: CASSQYRERDLYPQETQYF. DNA of the CDR3: TGCGCCAGCAGCCAGTATAGGGAGCGGGACCTCTACCCCCAAGAGACCCAGTACTTC.

The chain has TRBV7-9 and TRBJ2-3; 7 bases are shared with TRBD1. The CDR3 covers 18 residues. The V gene's germline CDR1 is SEHNR and CDR2 FQNEAQ (reference sequence). V lost 5 bases to trimming and J lost 0 bases; unmatched junction nucleotides: 14. The CDR3 spells CASSPPPRTGYSTDTQYF. The CDR3 DNA reads as TGTGCCAGCAGCCCCCCCCCTCGGACAGGATATAGCACAGATACGCAGTATTTT.